These 23 T cell receptor beta chains came from one sample sequenced in a study of T cell changes during pregnancy in multiple sclerosis. Measured with immunoSEQ multiplex PCR; TCRdb has only the in-frame clones, and not every one. This table has over 35,000 clones, almost 90% appearing once. The sequencing used CD4+ T cells from peripheral blood mononuclear cells, collected in the second trimester of pregnancy. Source of these receptors: a female donor with multiple sclerosis, enrolled in a pregnancy study.

The chain couples TRBV7-6 to TRBJ2-1; TRBD2 matches 10 bases. J lost 5 bases, V lost 2 bases, and 6 bases had no gene match. The CDR3 has 16 amino acids. In germline, CDR1 is SGHVS, CDR2 FNYEAQ. CDR3 sequence reads: CASSLTSGTGNNEQFF. The DNA for the CDR3 is TGTGCCAGCAGCTTAACTAGCGGGACCGGAAACAATGAGCAGTTCTTC. The full variable domain, in which reference TRBV7-6 and TRBJ2-1 provide the parts outside the CDR3, is GAGVSQSPRYKVTKRGQDVALRCDPISGHVSLYWYRQALGQGPEFLTYFNYEAQQDKSGLPNDRFSAERPEGSISTLTIQRTEQRDSAMYRCASSLTSGTGNNEQFFGPGTRLTVL.

The chain combines TRBV5-1 with TRBJ2-2, with 9 bases aligning to TRBD1. Germline CDR1 reads SGHRS; CDR2 reads YFSETQ. The CDR3 runs 16 residues. V lost 4 bases, J lost 2 bases, and 6 bases stayed unmatched. The CDR3 spells CASSLGTGLNTGELFF. CDR3 DNA: TGCGCCAGCAGCCTAGGGACAGGGTTAAACACCGGGGAGCTGTTTTTT.

This clone was detected only once. V usage is TRBV4-3 and J usage is TRBJ2-7, with 8 bases identical to TRBD2. The junction had 11 bases not matched to a gene; V was cut back by 0 bases and J by 4 bases. Germline CDR1 LGHNA, CDR2 YSLEER. The CDR3 consists of 17 residues. The CDR3 protein is CASSQDGPSGSPYEQYF. The CDR3 nucleotides are TGCGCCAGCAGCCAAGACGGTCCAAGCGGGAGTCCGTACGAGCAGTACTTC.

V and J are TRBV7-9 and TRBJ2-7; 10 bases fit TRBD1. The length of the CDR3 is 15 residues. Germline V gene data show CDR1 as SEHNR and CDR2 as FQNEAQ (reference sequence). V dropped 5 bases and J dropped 5; count of bases not matched to a gene: 9. This CDR3 reads CASSISGQGFHEQYF. The DNA of the CDR3 is TGTGCCAGCAGCATATCGGGACAGGGGTTCCACGAGCAGTACTTC. Complete variable domain (other parts from reference TRBV7-9 and TRBJ2-7): DTGVSQNPRHKITKRGQNVTFRCDPISEHNRLYWYRQTLGQGPEFLTYFQNEAQLEKSRLLSDRFSAERPKGSFSTLEIQRTEQGDSAMYLCASSISGQGFHEQYFGPGTRLTVT.

The V gene is TRBV6-5, the J gene TRBJ1-5; possible D gene TRBD1, 5 bases. The length of the CDR3 is 15 residues. Germline V gene lookup returns CDR1 MNHEY and CDR2 SVGAGI. The ends were cut back, 6 bases at V and 0 bases at J, with 12 bases in the middle. CDR3 coding DNA: TGTGCCAGCAGGGTGACAGTACATAGCAATCAGCCCCAGCATTTT. Amino acids: CASRVTVHSNQPQHF.

V gene TRBV2 combines with J gene TRBJ2-7; the D gene is possibly TRBD2 (6 bases). This CDR3 comprises 13 residues. Germline V lookup: CDR1 SNHLY, CDR2 FYNNEI. The germline V and J ends were trimmed by 5 bases and 4 bases, with 12 bases remaining between them. CDR3 nucleotide sequence: TGTGCCAGCAGTCGGGACTCGCCGTACGAGCAGTACTTC. Its translation: CASSRDSPYEQYF.

This clone came up a few times. The rearrangement links TRBV28 to TRBJ2-7, with D possibly TRBD2 on 5 matching bases. The V end was cut by 7 bases, the J end by 1 base, with 20 bases between. Per germline, CDR1 MDHEN and CDR2 SYDVKM. The CDR3 spans 16 residues. The CDR3 sequence is CASNLRRTGPSYEQYF. In nucleotides, the CDR3 is TGTGCCAGCAACCTCCGGAGGACGGGTCCTTCCTACGAGCAGTACTTC.

The CDR3 loop reads CASSQDAGGIRGYTF. The CDR3 DNA reads as TGCGCCAGCAGCCAAGATGCGGGGGGAATTCGTGGCTACACCTTC. This chain links TRBV4-3 with TRBJ1-2, with D possibly TRBD1 on 5 matching bases. Germline V gene data show CDR1 as LGHNA and CDR2 as YSLEER. The CDR3 has 15 residues. Trimming pared 0 bases from V and 7 bases from J, leaving 15 bases between.

The V and J genes are TRBV7-9 and TRBJ2-7, with TRBD2 matching over 8 bases. The V and J ends lost 6 bases and 1 base, in that order; junction bases with no gene match: 8. The CDR3 runs 15 residues. Looked up from germline, CDR1 is SEHNR and CDR2 is FQNEAQ (reference sequence). The CDR3 spells CASRGSGSPSYEQYF. The CDR3 DNA reads as TGTGCCAGCAGAGGGAGCGGGAGCCCATCCTACGAGCAGTACTTC. Full variable domain (remainder filled in from reference TRBV7-9 and TRBJ2-7): DTGVSQNPRHKITKRGQNVTFRCDPISEHNRLYWYRQTLGQGPEFLTYFQNEAQLEKSRLLSDRFSAERPKGSFSTLEIQRTEQGDSAMYLCASRGSGSPSYEQYFGPGTRLTVT.

The chain uses TRBV5-4 and TRBJ2-7, with 11 positions matching TRBD2. The CDR3 is 16 amino acids. Trimming removed 4 bases from V and 0 bases from J; junction bases left unmatched: 6. In germline, CDR1 is SGHNT, CDR2 YYREEE (reference sequence). The CDR3 nucleotides read TGTGCCAGCAGCCGGACCGGGACTAGCGGCTCCTACGAGCAGTACTTC. It specifies CASSRTGTSGSYEQYF.

The chain has TRBV30 and TRBJ2-7, with TRBD1 identical over 10 bases. J lost 2 bases, V lost 8 bases, and 6 bases had no gene match. CDR3 length: 13 residues. Germline V gene lookup returns CDR1 GTSNPN and CDR2 SVGIG (reference sequence). The CDR3 DNA sequence: TGTGCCGGGGGGGGGACAGGGGCCTACGAGCAGTACTTC. Its protein is CAGGGTGAYEQYF.

This clone was seen once. V usage is TRBV18 and J usage is TRBJ1-2; 9 nucleotides agree with TRBD1. Germline lookup yields CDR1 KGHSH and CDR2 LQKENI. J lost 4 bases, V lost 3 bases, and 12 bases had no gene match. The CDR3 totals 17 residues. CDR3 in amino acids: CASSPWTGAGSVYGYTF. The CDR3 DNA follows: TGTGCCAGCTCACCTTGGACAGGGGCCGGGAGTGTCTATGGCTACACCTTC.

The chain has TRBV11-2 and TRBJ1-2; the D is unclear. V lost 0 bases, J lost 8 bases, and 10 bases lay in between. This CDR3 is 13 amino acids long. Germline CDR1 and CDR2: SGHAT and FQNNGV. CDR3 loop: CASSLEDSRGYTF. The CDR3 DNA follows: TGTGCCAGCAGCTTAGAGGACTCGAGGGGCTACACCTTC. The full variable domain, completed using reference TRBV11-2 and TRBJ1-2, is EAGVAQSPRYKIIEKRQSVAFWCNPISGHATLYWYQQILGQGPKLLIQFQNNGVVDDSQLPKDRFSAERLKGVDSTLKIQPAKLEDSAVYLCASSLEDSRGYTFGSGTRLTVV.

J is TRBJ1-2 and V is TRBV19; weak D call: TRBD1 (5 bases). CDR3 length: 14 residues. V lost 3 bases and J lost 4, with 12 bases in between. The V gene's germline CDR1 is LNHDA and CDR2 SQIVND (reference sequence). This chain's CDR3 is CASSMLGLPYGYTF. DNA of the CDR3: TGTGCCAGTAGTATGCTGGGACTCCCCTATGGCTACACCTTC.

The V call is TRBV7-2, the J call TRBJ2-5; 11 bases are shared with TRBD2. Trimming removed 4 bases from V and 4 bases from J; junction bases left unmatched: 8. Germline V lookup: CDR1 SGHTA, CDR2 FQGNSA. The CDR3 sequence is 16 residues long. CDR3 nucleotides: TGTGCCAGCAGCTCGCTAGCGGGAGGAGGCGTAGAGACCCAGTACTTC. This encodes CASSSLAGGGVETQYF.

The V call is TRBV5-1, the J call TRBJ2-7; 12 bases agree with TRBD2. The V segment lost 3 bases and the J segment 4 bases; nucleotides outside the gene matches: 5. Germline V gives CDR1 SGHRS, CDR2 YFSETQ. The CDR3 contains 15 residues. CDR3: CASSSTSGSVYEQYF. CDR3 in DNA: TGCGCCAGCAGCTCGACTAGCGGGAGCGTATACGAGCAGTACTTC.

The rearrangement links TRBV7-2 to TRBJ2-1, with TRBD1 identical over 8 bases. The CDR3 length is 15 residues. The germline V gene encodes CDR1 SGHTA and CDR2 FQGNSA. Losses at the gene ends were 5 bases for V and 6 bases for J; bases not matched to a gene: 9. This CDR3 is CASSPDRGRFNEQFF. Here the CDR3 DNA reads TGTGCCAGCAGCCCCGACAGGGGACGCTTCAATGAGCAGTTCTTC.

This clone was detected a few times. The V gene is TRBV10-3, the J gene TRBJ2-1, with D possibly being TRBD2 (5 bases). This CDR3 comprises 12 residues. Between the trimmed V and J ends, which lost 8 bases and 12 bases, there was a span of 17 bases. CDR1 and CDR2 from the germline V gene are ENHRY and SYGVKD. The CDR3 nucleotides are TGTGCCATCTCTGAGCGAGACTATTGGCAGTTCTTC. It translates to CAISERDYWQFF.

The chain employs TRBV15 and TRBJ2-7, with D perhaps matching TRBD1 (6 bases). Germline V gene lookup returns CDR1 LNHNV and CDR2 YYDKDF (reference sequence). V lost 1 base to trimming and J lost 2 bases, with 9 bases between them. The CDR3 is 14 residues long. Written as DNA, the CDR3 is TGTGCCACCAGCAGAGCAAGGACAGCCTACGAGCAGTACTTC. Translation: CATSRARTAYEQYF. Looking up the rest from reference TRBV15 and TRBJ2-7 gives the full variable domain: DAMVIQNPRYQVTQFGKPVTLSCSQTLNHNVMYWYQQKSSQAPKLLFHYYDKDFNNEADTPDNFQSRRPNTSFCFLDIRSPGLGDTAMYLCATSRARTAYEQYFGPGTRLTVT.

This chain uses TRBV5-1 with TRBJ2-2; no firm D call. The V and J ends lost 2 bases and 1 base respectively, with 9 bases between them. The V gene's germline CDR1 is SGHRS and CDR2 YFSETQ. The CDR3 contains 15 residues. The CDR3 DNA sequence: TGCGCCAGCAGCTTAGCGATGGGGAACACCGGGGAGCTGTTTTTT. Translating it yields CASSLAMGNTGELFF.

V gene TRBV14 combines with J gene TRBJ2-1, with 9 bases identical to TRBD2. CDR3 size: 15 residues. Germline V gene sequence: CDR1 SGHDN, CDR2 FVKESK. V lost 0 bases and J lost 12; bases outside the gene matches: 9. The CDR3 loop reads CASSQDVGLAGRQFF. The CDR3 DNA reads TGTGCCAGCAGCCAAGATGTAGGGCTAGCGGGAAGGCAGTTCTTC.

This CDR3 is CASSPLTGSNEQFF. CDR3 nucleotide sequence: TGTGCCAGCTCACCCCTGACAGGGTCCAATGAGCAGTTCTTC. V gene TRBV18 combines with J gene TRBJ2-1, with 7 bases matching TRBD1. CDR1 is KGHSH and CDR2 is LQKENI in the germline V gene. The CDR3 is made up of 14 amino acids. The V gene end was trimmed by 3 bases and the J gene end by 6 bases; junction bases not matched to a gene: 5.

V and J are TRBV15 and TRBJ2-5; 13 bases match TRBD2. Germline lookup yields CDR1 LNHNV and CDR2 YYDKDF (reference sequence). CDR3 length equals 18 residues. V was pared by 1 base and J by 4 bases, with 9 bases of the junction left unmatched. The CDR3 DNA reads TGTGCCACCAGCAGAGTACGGACTAGCGGGAGATTTGCAGAGACCCAGTACTTC. Translation: CATSRVRTSGRFAETQYF.